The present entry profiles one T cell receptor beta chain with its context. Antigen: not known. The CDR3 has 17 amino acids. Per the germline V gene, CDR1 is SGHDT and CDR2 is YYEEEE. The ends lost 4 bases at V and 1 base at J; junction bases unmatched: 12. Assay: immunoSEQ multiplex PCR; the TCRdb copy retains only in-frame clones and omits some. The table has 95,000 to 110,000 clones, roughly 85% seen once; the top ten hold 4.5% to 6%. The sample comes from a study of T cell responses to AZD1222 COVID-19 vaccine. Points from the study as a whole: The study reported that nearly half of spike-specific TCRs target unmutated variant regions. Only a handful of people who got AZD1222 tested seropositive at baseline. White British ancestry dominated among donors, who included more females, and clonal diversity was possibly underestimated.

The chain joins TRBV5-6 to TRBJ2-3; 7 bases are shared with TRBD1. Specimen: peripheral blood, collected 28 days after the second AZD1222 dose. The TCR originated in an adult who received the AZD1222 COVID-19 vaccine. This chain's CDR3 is CASSPDRASFGTDTQYF. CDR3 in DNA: TGTGCCAGCAGCCCTGACAGGGCTTCCTTCGGCACAGATACGCAGTATTTT.